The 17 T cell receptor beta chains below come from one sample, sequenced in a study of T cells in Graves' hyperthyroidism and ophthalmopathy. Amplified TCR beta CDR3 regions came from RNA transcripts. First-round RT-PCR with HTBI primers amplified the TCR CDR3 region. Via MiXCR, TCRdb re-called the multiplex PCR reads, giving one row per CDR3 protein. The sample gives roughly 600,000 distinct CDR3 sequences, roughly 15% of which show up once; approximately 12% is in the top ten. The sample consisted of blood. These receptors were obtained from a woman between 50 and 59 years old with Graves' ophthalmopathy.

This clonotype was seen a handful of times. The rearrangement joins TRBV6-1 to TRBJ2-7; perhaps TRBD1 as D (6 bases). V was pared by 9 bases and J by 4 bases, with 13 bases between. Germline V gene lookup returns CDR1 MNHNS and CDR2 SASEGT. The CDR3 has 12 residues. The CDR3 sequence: CARENQGYEQYF. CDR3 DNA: TGTGCCAGGGAGAATCAGGGGTACGAGCAGTACTTC.

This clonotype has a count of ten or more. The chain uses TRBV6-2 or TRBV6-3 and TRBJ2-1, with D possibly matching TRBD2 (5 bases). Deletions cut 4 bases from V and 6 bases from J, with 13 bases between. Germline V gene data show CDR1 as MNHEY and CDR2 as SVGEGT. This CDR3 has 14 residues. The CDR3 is CASSSPLASNEQFF. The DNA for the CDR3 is TGTGCCAGCAGTTCCCCCCTAGCTAGCAATGAGCAGTTCTTC.

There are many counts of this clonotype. The CDR3 nucleotides are TGTGCCAGCAGTTTATGGGCTAGCTACAATGAGCAGTTCTTC. Protein: CASSLWASYNEQFF. This chain joins TRBV28 and TRBJ2-1; no clear D. CDR1 is MDHEN, CDR2 SYDVKM, per germline. The ends were cut back, 0 bases at V and 3 bases at J, with 6 bases in the middle. This CDR3 is built from 14 residues. Full variable domain (missing parts from reference TRBV28 and TRBJ2-1): DVKVTQSSRYLVKRTGEKVFLECVQDMDHENMFWYRQDPGLGLRLIYFSYDVKMKEKGDIPEGYSVSREKKERFSLILESASTNQTSMYLCASSLWASYNEQFFGPGTRLTVL.

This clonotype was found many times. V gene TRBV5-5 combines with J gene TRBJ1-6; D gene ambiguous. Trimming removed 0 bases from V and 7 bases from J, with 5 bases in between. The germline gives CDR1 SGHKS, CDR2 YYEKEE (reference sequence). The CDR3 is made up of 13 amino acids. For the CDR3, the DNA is TGTGCCAGCAGCTTGGGAACAAATTCACCCCTCCACTTT. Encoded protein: CASSLGTNSPLHF.

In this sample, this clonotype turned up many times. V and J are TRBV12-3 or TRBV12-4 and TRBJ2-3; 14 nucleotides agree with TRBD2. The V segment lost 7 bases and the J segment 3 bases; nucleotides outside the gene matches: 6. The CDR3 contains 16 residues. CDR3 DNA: TGTGCCAGCACCCTGGGACTAGCGGGAGAGACAGATACGCAGTATTTT. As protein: CASTLGLAGETDTQYF.

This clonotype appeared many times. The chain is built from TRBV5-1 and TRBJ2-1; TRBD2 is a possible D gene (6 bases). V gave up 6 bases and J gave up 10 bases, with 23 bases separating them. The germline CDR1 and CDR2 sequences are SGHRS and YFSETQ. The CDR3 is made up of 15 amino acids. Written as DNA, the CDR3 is TGCGCCAGCACAAACGGCGGGGTTATATCCCAAGAGCAGTTCTTC. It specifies CASTNGGVISQEQFF.

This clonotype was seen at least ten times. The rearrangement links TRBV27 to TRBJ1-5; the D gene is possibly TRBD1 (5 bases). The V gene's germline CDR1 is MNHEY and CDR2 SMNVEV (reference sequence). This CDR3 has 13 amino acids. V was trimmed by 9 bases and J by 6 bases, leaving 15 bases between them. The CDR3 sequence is CASKNLGGQPQHF. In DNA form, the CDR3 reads TGTGCCAGTAAAAATCTGGGGGGTCAGCCCCAGCATTTT.

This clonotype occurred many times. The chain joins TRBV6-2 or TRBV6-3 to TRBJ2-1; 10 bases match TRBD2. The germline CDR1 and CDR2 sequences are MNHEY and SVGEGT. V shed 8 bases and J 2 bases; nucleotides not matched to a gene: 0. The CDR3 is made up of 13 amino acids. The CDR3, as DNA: TGTGCCAGCGGACTAGCGGCCTACAATGAGCAGTTCTTC. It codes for CASGLAAYNEQFF.

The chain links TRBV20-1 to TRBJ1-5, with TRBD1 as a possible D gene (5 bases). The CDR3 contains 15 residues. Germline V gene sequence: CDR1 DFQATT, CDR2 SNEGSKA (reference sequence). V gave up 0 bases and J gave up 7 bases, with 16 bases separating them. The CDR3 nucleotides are TGCAGTGCTAGAGATGATAGGAGGGGCGGCCAGCCCCAGCATTTT. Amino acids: CSARDDRRGGQPQHF.

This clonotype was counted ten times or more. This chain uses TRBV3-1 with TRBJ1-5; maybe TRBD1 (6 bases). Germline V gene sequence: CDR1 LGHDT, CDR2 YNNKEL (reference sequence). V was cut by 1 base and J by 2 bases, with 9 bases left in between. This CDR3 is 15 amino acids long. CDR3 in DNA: TGTGCCAGCAGCCAAGTGCCAGGGGGCAATCAGCCCCAGCATTTT. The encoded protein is CASSQVPGGNQPQHF. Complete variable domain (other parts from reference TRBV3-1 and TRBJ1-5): DTAVSQTPKYLVTQMGNDKSIKCEQNLGHDTMYWYKQDSKKFLKIMFSYNNKELIINETVPNRFSPKSPDKAHLNLHINSLELGDSAVYFCASSQVPGGNQPQHFGDGTRLSIL.

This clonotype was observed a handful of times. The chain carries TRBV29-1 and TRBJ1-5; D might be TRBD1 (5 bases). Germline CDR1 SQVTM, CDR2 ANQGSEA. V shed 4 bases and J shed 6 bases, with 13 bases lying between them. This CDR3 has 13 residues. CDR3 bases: TGCAGCGTTGGAGGGGAATGGGGTCAGCCCCAGCATTTT. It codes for CSVGGEWGQPQHF. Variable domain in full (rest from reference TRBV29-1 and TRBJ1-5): SAVISQKPSRDICQRGTSLTIQCQVDSQVTMMFWYRQQPGQSLTLIATANQGSEATYESGFVIDKFPISRPNLTFSTLTVSNMSPEDSSIYLCSVGGEWGQPQHFGDGTRLSIL.

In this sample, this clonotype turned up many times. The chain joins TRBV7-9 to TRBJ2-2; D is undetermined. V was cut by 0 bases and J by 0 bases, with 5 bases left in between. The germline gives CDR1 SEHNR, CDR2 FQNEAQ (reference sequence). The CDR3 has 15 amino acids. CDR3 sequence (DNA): TGTGCCAGCAGCTTAGCCAGACCGAACACCGGGGAGCTGTTTTTT. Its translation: CASSLARPNTGELFF.

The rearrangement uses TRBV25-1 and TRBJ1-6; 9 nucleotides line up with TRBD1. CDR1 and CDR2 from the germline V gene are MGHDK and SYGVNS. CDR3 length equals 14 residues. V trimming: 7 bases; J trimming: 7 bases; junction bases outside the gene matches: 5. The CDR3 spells CASIPGQGNSPLHF. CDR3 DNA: TGTGCCAGCATCCCGGGACAGGGCAATTCACCCCTCCACTTT. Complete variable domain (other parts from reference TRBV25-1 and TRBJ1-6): EADIYQTPRYLVIGTGKKITLECSQTMGHDKMYWYQQDPGMELHLIHYSYGVNSTEKGDLSSESTVSRIRTEHFPLTLESARPSHTSQYLCASIPGQGNSPLHFGNGTRLTVT.

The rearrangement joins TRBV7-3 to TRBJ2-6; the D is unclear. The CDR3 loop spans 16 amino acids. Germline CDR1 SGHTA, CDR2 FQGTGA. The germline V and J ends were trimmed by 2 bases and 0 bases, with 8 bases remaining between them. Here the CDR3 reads CASSLGRSSGANVLTF. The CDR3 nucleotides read TGTGCCAGCAGCTTAGGCAGAAGCTCTGGGGCCAACGTCCTGACTTTC.

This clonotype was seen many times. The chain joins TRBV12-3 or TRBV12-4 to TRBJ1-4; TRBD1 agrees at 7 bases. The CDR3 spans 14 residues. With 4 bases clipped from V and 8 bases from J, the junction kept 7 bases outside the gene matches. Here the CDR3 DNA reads TGTGCCAGCAGTTCGACTTCGGACAGGGAAAAACTGTTTTTT. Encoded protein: CASSSTSDREKLFF.

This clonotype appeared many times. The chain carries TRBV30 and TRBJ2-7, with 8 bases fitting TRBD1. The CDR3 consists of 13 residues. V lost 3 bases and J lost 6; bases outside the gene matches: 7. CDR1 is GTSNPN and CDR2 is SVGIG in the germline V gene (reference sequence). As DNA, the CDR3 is TGTGCCTGGAGAAGGCAGGGGGCGTCCGAGCAGTACTTC. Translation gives CAWRRQGASEQYF.

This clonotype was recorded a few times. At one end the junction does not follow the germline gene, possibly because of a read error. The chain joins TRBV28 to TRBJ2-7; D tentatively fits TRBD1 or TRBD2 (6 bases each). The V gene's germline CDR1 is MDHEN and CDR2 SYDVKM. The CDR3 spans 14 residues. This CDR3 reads CASSGGGKTYGQYF. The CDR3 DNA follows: TGTGCCAGCAGTGGGGGCGGGAAAACTTACGGGCAGTACTTC.